This T cell receptor (beta chain) is drawn from a study of graft-versus-host responses after intestinal transplantation. Overall study: Each recipient received anti-thymocyte globulin induction, then tacrolimus and steroids for approximately three years. Study-wide results and caveats: Among recipient marrow samples, GvH clones were found; some appeared first in ileum or blood. Early HvG declines after transplant were associated with peak circulating GvH clone levels. Allografts of patients with graft-donor T cell macrochimerism showed high graft-versus-host to host-versus-graft clone ratios.

With some 200,000 irradiated, violet-dye-labeled stimulator cells, some 200,000 CFSE-labeled responder cells were plated. Within the sample, this clone is medium-sized (0.01 to 0.1%). Looked up from germline, CDR1 is MDHEN and CDR2 is SYDVKM. V gave up 4 bases and J gave up 5 bases, with 9 bases separating them. This CDR3 contains 13 residues. Generated by immunoSEQ multiplex PCR, the TCRdb table keeps only in-frame clones and is missing some. Of about 23,000 clones listed, roughly 44% are singletons. This clonotype was sampled from a human patient who was an organ donor for intestinal transplantation. The chain has TRBV28 and TRBJ1-5, with TRBD1 as a possible D gene (6 bases). Here the sequenced sample was alloreactive CD8+ T cells from a mixed lymphocyte reaction culture, taken before transplantation. Subset indicated: CFSE-low proliferating T cells sorted from approximately six-day pre-transplant mixed lymphocyte reaction (GvH or HvG direction). This CDR3 reads CASSWGHDQPQHF. The CDR3, as DNA: TGTGCCAGCAGTTGGGGACACGATCAGCCCCAGCATTTT.